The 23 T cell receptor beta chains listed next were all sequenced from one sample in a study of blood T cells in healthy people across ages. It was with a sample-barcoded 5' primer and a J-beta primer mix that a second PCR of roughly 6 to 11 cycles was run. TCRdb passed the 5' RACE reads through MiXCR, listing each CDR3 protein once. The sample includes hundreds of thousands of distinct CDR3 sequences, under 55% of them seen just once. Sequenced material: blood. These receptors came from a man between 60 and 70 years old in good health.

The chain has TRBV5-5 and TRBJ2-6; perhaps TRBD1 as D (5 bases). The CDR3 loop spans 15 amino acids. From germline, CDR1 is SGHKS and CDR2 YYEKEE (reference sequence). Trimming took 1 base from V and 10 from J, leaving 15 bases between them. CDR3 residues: CASSLSGSVANVLTF. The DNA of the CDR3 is TGTGCCAGCAGCTTGTCAGGGTCTGTGGCTAACGTCCTGACTTTC.

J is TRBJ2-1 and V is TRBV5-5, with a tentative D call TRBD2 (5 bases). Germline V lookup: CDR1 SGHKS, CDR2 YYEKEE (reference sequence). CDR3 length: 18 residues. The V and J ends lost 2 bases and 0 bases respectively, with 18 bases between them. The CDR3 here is CASSFRGPRSSSYNEQFF. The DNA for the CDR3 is TGTGCCAGCAGCTTCCGGGGTCCCCGATCGAGCTCCTACAATGAGCAGTTCTTC.

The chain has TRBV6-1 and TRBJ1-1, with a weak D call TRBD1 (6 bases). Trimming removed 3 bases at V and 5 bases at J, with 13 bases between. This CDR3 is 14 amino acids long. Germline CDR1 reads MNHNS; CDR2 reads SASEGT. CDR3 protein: CASSERPGVTEAFF. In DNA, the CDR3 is TGTGCCAGCAGTGAGAGACCAGGGGTGACTGAAGCTTTCTTT.

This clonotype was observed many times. The CDR3 reads CASSFPQPLHIQYF. The CDR3, as DNA: TGTGCCAGCAGTTTCCCTCAACCCTTGCACATTCAGTACTTC. The chain recombines TRBV12-3 or TRBV12-4 with TRBJ2-4, with unresolved D. V gave up 3 bases and J gave up 8 bases, with 14 bases separating them. The CDR3 has 14 amino acids.

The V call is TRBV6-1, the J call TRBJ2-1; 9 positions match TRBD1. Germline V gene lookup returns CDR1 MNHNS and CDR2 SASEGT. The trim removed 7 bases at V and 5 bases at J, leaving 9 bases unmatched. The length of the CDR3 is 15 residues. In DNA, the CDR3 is TGTGCCAGCACCGAGCGACAGGGGGTGAACAATGAGCAGTTCTTC. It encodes CASTERQGVNNEQFF.

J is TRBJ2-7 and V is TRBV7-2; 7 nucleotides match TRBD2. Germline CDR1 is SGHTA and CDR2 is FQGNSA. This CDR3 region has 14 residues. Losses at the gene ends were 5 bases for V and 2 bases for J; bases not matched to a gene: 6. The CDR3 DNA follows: TGTGCCAGCAGCGGGGACTACTTTCCCTACGAGCAGTACTTC. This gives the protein CASSGDYFPYEQYF.

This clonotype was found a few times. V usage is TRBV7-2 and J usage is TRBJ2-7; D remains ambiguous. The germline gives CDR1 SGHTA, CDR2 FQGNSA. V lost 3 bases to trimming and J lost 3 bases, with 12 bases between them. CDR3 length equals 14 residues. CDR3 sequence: CASSFGVPHYEQYF. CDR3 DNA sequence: TGTGCCAGCAGCTTTGGGGTCCCTCACTACGAGCAGTACTTC.

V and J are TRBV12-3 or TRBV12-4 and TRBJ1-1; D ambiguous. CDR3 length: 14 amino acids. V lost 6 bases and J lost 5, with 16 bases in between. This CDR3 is CASSSGIGRTEAFF. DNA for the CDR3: TGTGCCAGCAGCAGCGGGATCGGGAGGACTGAAGCTTTCTTT.

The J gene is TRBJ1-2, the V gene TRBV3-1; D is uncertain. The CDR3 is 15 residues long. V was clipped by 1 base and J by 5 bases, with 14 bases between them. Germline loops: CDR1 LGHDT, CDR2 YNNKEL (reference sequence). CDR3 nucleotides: TGTGCCAGCAGCCAAGGAAGTGGCCGACCTTATGGCTACACCTTC. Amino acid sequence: CASSQGSGRPYGYTF. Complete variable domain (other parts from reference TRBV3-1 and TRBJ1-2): DTAVSQTPKYLVTQMGNDKSIKCEQNLGHDTMYWYKQDSKKFLKIMFSYNNKELIINETVPNRFSPKSPDKAHLNLHINSLELGDSAVYFCASSQGSGRPYGYTFGSGTRLTVV.

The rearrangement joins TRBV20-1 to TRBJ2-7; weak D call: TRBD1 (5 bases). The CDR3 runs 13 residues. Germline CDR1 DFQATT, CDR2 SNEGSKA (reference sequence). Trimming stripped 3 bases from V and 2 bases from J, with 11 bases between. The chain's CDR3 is CSARDKATYEQYF. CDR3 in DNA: TGCAGTGCTAGGGACAAAGCTACCTACGAGCAGTACTTC.

CDR3 in DNA: TGTGCCAGCAGTTTATCGCGGGGTTATGGCTACACCTTC. It is translated as CASSLSRGYGYTF. This chain uses TRBV27 with TRBJ1-2; D gene ambiguous. The CDR3 loop spans 13 amino acids. CDR1 is MNHEY and CDR2 is SMNVEV in the germline V gene (reference sequence). Trimming took 0 bases from V and 5 from J, leaving 7 bases between them.

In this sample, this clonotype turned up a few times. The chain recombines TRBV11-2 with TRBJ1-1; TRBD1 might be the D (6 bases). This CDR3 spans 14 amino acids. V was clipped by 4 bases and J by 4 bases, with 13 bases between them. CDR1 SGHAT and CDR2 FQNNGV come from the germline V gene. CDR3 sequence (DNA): TGTGCCAGCAGCTGGGGGCAGGCGTTCACTGAAGCTTTCTTT. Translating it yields CASSWGQAFTEAFF.

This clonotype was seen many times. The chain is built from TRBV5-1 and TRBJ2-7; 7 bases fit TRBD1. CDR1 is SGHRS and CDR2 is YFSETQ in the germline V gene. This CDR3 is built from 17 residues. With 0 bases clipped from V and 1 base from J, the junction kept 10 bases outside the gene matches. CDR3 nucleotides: TGCGCCAGCAGCTTGGAGAGACAGGGACGATCATCCTACGAGCAGTACTTC. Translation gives CASSLERQGRSSYEQYF.

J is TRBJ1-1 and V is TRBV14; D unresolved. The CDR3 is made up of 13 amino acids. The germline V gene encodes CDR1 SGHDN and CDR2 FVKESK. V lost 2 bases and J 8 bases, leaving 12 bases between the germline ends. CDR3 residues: CASSQQTGIEAFF. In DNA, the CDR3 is TGTGCCAGCAGCCAACAGACCGGGATCGAAGCTTTCTTT. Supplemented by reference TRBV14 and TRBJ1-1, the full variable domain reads EAGVTQFPSHSVIEKGQTVTLRCDPISGHDNLYWYRRVMGKEIKFLLHFVKESKQDESGMPNNRFLAERTGGTYSTLKVQPAELEDSGVYFCASSQQTGIEAFFGQGTRLTVV.

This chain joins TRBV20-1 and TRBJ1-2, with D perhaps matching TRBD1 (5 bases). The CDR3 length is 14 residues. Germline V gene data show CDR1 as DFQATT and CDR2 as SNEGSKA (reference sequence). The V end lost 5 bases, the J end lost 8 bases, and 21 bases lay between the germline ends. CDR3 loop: CSAQGGIMSSGYTF. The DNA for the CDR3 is TGCAGTGCTCAGGGTGGGATAATGTCGAGCGGCTACACCTTC.

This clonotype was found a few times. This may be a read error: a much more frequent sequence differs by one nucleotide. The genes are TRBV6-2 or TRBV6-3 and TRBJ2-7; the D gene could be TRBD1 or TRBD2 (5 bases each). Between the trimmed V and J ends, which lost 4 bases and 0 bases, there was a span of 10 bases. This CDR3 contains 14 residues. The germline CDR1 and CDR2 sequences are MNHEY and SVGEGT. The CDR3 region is CASSFEGSSYEQYF. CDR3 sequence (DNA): TGTGCCAGCAGTTTTGAGGGGAGCTCCTACGAGCAGTACTTC.

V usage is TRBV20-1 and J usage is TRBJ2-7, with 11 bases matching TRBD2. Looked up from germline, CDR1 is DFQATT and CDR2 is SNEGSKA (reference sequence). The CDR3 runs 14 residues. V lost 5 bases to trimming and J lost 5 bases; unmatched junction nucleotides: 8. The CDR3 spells CSAPPTSGVDEQYF. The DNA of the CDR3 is TGCAGTGCTCCACCGACTAGCGGGGTCGACGAGCAGTACTTC.

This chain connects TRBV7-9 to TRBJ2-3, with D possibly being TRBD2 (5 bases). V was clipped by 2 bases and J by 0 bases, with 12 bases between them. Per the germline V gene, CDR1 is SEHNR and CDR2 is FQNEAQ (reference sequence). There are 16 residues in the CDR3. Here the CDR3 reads CASSLYRDVSTDTQYF. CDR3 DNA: TGTGCCAGCAGCTTATATCGGGATGTGAGCACAGATACGCAGTATTTT.

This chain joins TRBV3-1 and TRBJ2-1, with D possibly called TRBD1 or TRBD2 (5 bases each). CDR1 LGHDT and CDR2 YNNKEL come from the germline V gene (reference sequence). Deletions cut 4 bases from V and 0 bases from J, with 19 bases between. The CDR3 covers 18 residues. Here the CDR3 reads CASSRSRDRFSSYNEQFF. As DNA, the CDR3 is TGTGCCAGCAGCCGATCAAGGGACCGATTCAGCTCCTACAATGAGCAGTTCTTC.

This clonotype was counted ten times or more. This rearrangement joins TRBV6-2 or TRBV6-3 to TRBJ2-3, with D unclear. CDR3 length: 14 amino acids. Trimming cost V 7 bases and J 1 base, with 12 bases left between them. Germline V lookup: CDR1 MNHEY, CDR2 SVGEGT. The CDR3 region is CASKMRSGTDTQYF. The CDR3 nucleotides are TGTGCCAGCAAAATGCGGAGCGGCACAGATACGCAGTATTTT.

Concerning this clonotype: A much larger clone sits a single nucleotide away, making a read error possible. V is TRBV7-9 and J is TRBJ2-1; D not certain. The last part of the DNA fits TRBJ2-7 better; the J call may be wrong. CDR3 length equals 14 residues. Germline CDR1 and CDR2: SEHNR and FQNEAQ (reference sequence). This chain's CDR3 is CASSLEGSYNEQYF. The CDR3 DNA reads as TGTGCCAGCAGCTTAGAGGGATCCTACAATGAGCAGTACTTC.

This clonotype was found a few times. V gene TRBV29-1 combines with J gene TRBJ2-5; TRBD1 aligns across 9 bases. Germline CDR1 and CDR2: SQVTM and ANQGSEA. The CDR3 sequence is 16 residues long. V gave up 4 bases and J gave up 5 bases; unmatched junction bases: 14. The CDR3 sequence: CSVVGYWDRVIETQYF. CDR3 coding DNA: TGCAGCGTTGTAGGATACTGGGACAGGGTTATTGAGACCCAGTACTTC.

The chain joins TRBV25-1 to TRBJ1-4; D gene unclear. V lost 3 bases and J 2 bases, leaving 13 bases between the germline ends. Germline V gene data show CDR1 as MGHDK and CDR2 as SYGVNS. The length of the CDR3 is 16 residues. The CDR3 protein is CASSDPGESTNEKLFF. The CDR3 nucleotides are TGTGCCAGCAGTGACCCCGGGGAGTCGACTAATGAAAAACTGTTTTTT.